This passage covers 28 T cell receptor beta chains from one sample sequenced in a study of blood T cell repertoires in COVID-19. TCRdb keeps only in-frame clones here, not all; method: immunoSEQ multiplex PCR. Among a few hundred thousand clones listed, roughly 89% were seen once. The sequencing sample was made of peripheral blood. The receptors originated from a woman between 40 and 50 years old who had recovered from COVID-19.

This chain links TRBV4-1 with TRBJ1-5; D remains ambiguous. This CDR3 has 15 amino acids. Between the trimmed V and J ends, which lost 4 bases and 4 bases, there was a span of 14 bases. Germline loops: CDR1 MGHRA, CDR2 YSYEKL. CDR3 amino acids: CASSPTHRGNQPQHF. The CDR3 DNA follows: TGCGCCAGCAGCCCTACCCATCGAGGAAATCAGCCCCAGCATTTT.

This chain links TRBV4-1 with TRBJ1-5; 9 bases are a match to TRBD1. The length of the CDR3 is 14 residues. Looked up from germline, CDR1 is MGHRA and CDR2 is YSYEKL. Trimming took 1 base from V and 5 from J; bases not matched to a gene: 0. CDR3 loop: CASSQGTGDQPQHF. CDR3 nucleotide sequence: TGCGCCAGCAGCCAAGGGACAGGGGATCAGCCCCAGCATTTT.

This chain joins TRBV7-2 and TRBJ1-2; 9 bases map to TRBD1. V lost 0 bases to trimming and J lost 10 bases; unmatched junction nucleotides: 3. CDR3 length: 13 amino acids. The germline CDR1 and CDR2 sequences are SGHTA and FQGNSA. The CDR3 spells CASSLAGQGVYTF. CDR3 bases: TGTGCCAGCAGCTTAGCGGGACAGGGTGTCTACACCTTC.

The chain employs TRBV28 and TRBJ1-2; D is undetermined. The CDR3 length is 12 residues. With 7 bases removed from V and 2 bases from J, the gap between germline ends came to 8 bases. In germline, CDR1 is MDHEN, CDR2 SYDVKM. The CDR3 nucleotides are TGTGCCAGCACACTAGGGAACTATGGCTACACCTTC. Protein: CASTLGNYGYTF.

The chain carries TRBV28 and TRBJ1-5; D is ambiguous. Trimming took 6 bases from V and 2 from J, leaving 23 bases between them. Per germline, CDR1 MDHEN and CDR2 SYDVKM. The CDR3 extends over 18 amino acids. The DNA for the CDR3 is TGTGCCAGCAGGAACCCTCCTGGGAGGAAATGGGGCAATCAGCCCCAGCATTTT. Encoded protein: CASRNPPGRKWGNQPQHF.

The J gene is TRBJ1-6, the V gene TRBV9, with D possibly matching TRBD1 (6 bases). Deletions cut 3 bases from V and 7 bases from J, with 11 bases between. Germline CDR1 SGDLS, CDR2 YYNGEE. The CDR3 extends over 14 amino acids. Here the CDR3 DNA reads TGTGCCAGCAGCGCAACAGGGTCCAATTCACCCCTCCACTTT. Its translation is CASSATGSNSPLHF.

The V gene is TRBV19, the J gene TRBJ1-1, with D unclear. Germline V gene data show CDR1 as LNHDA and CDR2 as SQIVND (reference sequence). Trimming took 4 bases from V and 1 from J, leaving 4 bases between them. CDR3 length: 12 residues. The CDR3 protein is CASSKRNTEAFF. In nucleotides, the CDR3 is TGTGCCAGTAGTAAGAGGAACACTGAAGCTTTCTTT.

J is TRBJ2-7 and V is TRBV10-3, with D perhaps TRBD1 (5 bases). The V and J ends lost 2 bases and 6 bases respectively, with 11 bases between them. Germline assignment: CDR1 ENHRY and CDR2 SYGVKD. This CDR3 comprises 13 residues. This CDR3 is CAISELNRREQYF. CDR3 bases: TGTGCCATCAGTGAGCTGAACAGGCGCGAGCAGTACTTC.

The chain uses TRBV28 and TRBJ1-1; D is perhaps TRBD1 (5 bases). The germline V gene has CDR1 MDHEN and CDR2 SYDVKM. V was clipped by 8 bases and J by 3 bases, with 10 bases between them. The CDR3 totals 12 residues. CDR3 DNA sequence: TGTGCCAGCGGTCGGGGGGACACTGAAGCTTTCTTT. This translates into CASGRGDTEAFF.

CDR3 sequence reads: CASSQTGSNQPQHF. CDR3 nucleotides: TGTGCCAGCAGTCAGACAGGGAGTAATCAGCCCCAGCATTTT. This chain links TRBV6-5 with TRBJ1-5, with 7 bases that match TRBD1. The CDR3 runs to 14 residues. The germline gives CDR1 MNHEY, CDR2 SVGAGI. V gave up 5 bases and J gave up 4 bases; unmatched junction bases: 5.

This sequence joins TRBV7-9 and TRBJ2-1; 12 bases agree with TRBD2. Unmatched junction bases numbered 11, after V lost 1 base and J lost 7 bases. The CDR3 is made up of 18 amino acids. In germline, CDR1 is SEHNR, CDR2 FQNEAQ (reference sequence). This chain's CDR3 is CASSLVYRTSGEGNEQFF. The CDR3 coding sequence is TGTGCCAGCAGCTTAGTATATCGGACTAGCGGGGAGGGTAATGAGCAGTTCTTC.

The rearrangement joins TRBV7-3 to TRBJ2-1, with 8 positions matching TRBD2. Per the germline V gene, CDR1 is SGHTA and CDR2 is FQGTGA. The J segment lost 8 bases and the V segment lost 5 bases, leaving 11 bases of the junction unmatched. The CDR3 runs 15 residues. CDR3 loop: CASSLGIAGLDEQFF. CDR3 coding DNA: TGTGCCAGCAGCCTCGGGATAGCGGGGTTAGATGAGCAGTTCTTC.

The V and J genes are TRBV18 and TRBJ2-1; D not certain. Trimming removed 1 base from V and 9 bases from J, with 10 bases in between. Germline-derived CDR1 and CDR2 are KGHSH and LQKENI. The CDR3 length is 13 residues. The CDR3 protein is CASSPLPHTEQFF. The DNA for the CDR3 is TGTGCCAGCTCACCACTACCCCACACTGAGCAGTTCTTC.

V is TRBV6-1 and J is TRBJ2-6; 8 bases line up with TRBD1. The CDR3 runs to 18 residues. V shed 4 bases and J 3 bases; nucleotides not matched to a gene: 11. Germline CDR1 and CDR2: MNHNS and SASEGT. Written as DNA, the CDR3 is TGTGCCAGCAGTGCCCTTGGGCAGGGGGCGGGTGGGGCCAACGTCCTGACTTTC. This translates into CASSALGQGAGGANVLTF.

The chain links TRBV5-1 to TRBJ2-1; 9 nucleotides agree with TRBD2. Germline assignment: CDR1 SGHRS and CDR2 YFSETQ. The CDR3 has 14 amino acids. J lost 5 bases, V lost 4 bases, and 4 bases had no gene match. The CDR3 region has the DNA TGCGCCAGCAGCCCCGGGACTAGCAACAATGAGCAGTTCTTC. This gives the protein CASSPGTSNNEQFF.

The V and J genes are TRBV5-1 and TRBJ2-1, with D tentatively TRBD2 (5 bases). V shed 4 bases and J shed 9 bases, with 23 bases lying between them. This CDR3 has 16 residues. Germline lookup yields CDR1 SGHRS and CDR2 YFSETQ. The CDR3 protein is CASSIAFSAEGGEQFF. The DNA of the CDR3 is TGCGCCAGCAGCATAGCTTTTAGCGCCGAGGGTGGTGAGCAGTTCTTC. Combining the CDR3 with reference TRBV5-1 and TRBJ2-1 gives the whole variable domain KAGVTQTPRYLIKTRGQQVTLSCSPISGHRSVSWYQQTPGQGLQFLFEYFSETQRNKGNFPGRFSGRQFSNSRSEMNVSTLELGDSALYLCASSIAFSAEGGEQFFGPGTRLTVL.

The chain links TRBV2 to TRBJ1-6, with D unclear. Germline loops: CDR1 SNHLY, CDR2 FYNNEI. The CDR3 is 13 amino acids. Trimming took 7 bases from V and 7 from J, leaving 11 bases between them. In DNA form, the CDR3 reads TGTGCCAGCAATACGGTACCAAATTCACCCCTCCACTTT. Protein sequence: CASNTVPNSPLHF.

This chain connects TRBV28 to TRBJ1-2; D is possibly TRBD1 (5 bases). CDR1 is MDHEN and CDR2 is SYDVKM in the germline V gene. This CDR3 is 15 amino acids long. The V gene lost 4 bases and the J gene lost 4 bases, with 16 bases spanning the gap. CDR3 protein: CASSSIPSDSYGYTF. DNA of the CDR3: TGTGCCAGCAGTTCCATCCCTTCTGACAGCTATGGCTACACCTTC.

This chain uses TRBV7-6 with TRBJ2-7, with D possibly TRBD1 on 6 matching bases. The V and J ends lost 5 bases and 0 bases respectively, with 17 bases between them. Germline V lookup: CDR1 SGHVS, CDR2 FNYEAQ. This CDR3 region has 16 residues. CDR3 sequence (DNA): TGTGCCAGCAGCACTTCCCGGGACACCTTCTCCTACGAGCAGTACTTC. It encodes CASSTSRDTFSYEQYF. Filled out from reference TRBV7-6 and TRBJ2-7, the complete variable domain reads GAGVSQSPRYKVTKRGQDVALRCDPISGHVSLYWYRQALGQGPEFLTYFNYEAQQDKSGLPNDRFSAERPEGSISTLTIQRTEQRDSAMYRCASSTSRDTFSYEQYFGPGTRLTVT.

CDR3 region: CASSHSTGSSYEQYF. CDR3 nucleotide sequence: TGTGCCAGCAGTCATTCGACGGGGAGCTCCTACGAGCAGTACTTC. The J gene is TRBJ2-7, the V gene TRBV6-5; maybe TRBD2 (5 bases). V lost 5 bases to trimming and J lost 0 bases, with 14 bases between them. The CDR3 runs 15 residues. CDR1 is MNHEY and CDR2 is SVGAGI in the germline V gene.

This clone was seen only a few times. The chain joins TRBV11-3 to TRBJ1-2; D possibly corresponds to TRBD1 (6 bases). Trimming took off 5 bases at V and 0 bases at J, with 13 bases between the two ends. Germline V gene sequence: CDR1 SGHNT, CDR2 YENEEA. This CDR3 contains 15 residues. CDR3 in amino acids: CASSPGGAANYGYTF. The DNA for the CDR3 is TGTGCCAGCAGCCCGGGGGGGGCCGCTAACTATGGCTACACCTTC.

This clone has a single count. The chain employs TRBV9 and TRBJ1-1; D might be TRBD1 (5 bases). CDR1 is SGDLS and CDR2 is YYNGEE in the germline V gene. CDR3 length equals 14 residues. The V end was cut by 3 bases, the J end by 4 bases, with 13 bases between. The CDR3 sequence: CASSEDIRGTEAFF. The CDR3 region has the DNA TGTGCCAGCAGCGAGGACATAAGGGGCACTGAAGCTTTCTTT.

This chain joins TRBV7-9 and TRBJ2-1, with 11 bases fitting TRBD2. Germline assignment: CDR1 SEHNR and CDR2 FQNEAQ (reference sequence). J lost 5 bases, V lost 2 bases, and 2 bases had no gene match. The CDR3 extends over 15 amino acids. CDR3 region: CASSLTSGGHNEQFF. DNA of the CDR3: TGTGCCAGCAGCTTAACTAGCGGGGGACACAATGAGCAGTTCTTC.

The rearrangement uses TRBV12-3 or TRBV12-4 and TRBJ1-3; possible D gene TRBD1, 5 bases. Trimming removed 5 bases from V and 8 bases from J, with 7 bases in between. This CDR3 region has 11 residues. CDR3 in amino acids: CASSAGHTIYF. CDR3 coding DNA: TGTGCCAGCAGTGCGGGACACACCATATATTTT.

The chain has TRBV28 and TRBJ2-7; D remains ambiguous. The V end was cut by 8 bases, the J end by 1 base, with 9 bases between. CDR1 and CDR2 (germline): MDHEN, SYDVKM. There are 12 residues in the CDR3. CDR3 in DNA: TGTGCCAGCCGTGGCCAGTCCTACGAGCAGTACTTC. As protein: CASRGQSYEQYF. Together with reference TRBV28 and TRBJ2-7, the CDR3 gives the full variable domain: DVKVTQSSRYLVKRTGEKVFLECVQDMDHENMFWYRQDPGLGLRLIYFSYDVKMKEKGDIPEGYSVSREKKERFSLILESASTNQTSMYLCASRGQSYEQYFGPGTRLTVT.

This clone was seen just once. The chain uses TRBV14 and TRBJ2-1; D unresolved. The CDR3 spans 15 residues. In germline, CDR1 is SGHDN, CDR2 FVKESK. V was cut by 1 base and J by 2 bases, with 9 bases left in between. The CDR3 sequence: CASSQAVFTYNEQFF. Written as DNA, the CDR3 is TGTGCCAGCAGCCAAGCGGTTTTTACCTACAATGAGCAGTTCTTC.

The CDR3 DNA reads as TGCAGTGCTAGTCTTGAGAACTATGGCTACACCTTC. Residues: CSASLENYGYTF. The rearrangement links TRBV20-1 to TRBJ1-2; D is undetermined. The CDR3 totals 12 residues. V was trimmed by 3 bases and J by 2 bases, leaving 7 bases between them. Germline V gene data show CDR1 as DFQATT and CDR2 as SNEGSKA (reference sequence).

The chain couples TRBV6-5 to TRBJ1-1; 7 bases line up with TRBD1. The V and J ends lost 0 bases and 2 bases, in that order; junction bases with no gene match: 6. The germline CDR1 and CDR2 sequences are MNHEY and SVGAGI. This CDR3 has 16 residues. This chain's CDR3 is CASSYSTWDRNTEAFF. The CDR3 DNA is TGTGCCAGCAGTTACTCGACTTGGGACAGAAACACTGAAGCTTTCTTT.